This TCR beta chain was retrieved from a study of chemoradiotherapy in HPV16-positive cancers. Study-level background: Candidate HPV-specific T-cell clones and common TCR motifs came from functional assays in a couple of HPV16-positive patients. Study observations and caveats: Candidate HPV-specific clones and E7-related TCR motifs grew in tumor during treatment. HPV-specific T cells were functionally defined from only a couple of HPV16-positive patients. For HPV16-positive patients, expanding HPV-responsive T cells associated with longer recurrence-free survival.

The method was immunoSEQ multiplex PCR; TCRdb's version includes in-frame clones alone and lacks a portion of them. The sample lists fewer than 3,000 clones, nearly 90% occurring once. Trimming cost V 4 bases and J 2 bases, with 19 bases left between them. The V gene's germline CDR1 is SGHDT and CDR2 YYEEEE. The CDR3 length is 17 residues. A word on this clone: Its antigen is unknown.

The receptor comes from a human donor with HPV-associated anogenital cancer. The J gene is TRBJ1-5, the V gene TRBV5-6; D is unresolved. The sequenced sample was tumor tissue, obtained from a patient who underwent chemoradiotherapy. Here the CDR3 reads CASSAAKHRRGNQPQHF. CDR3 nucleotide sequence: TGTGCCAGCAGCGCTGCTAAACACCGGCGAGGCAATCAGCCCCAGCATTTT.